Listed below are T cell receptor beta chains from one sample, sequenced in a study of blood T cell repertoires in COVID-19. Only in-frame clones appear in the TCRdb table, and some are missing; sequencing was by immunoSEQ multiplex PCR. There are a few hundred thousand clones in the sample; over 80% occur only once, and about 1.6% lies in the top ten. The sample consisted of peripheral blood. These receptors came from a middle-aged woman who had recovered from COVID-19. Both conserved end residues are part of each CDR3. The D gene is left open where the match is weak. Only part of the rows carry a size: once, few, many, or a class if the clone is expanded.

cdr3_nt cdr3_aa v_call clone_size j_call d_call
TGTGCCAGCAGCCAACTAGGCGGCAATCAGCCCCAGCATTTT CASSQLGGNQPQHF TRBV4-2 - TRBJ1-5 -
TGTGCCAGCAGCCAAGATGAGGGGGCAGCTCATGGCTACACCTTC CASSQDEGAAHGYTF TRBV4-2 - TRBJ1-2 TRBD1
TGTGCCAGCAGGGACAGGGGGACCGGTCAGCCCCAGCATTTT CASRDRGTGQPQHF TRBV2 - TRBJ1-5 TRBD1
TGTGCCAGCAGCCCCGACCCGGGACAGGGACACTACAATGAGCAGTTCTTC CASSPDPGQGHYNEQFF TRBV2 - TRBJ2-1 TRBD1
TGTGCCAGCAGCTTATCACAGACAAATGAAAAACTGTTTTTT CASSLSQTNEKLFF TRBV7-6 - TRBJ1-4 -
TGCGCCAGCAGCCACCGGGACAGGTACCTCTATGGCTACACCTTC CASSHRDRYLYGYTF TRBV4-1 - TRBJ1-2 TRBD1
TGTGCCAGTAGTGATCCCGGCAGGCCCTATGGCTACACCTTC CASSDPGRPYGYTF TRBV19 - TRBJ1-2 -
TGCGCCAGCAGCTTTCGGGGTTACGAGCAGTACTTC CASSFRGYEQYF TRBV5-1 - TRBJ2-7 -
TGTGCCACCAGCAGAGCCCAGGCACACTCTGGAAACACCATATATTTT CATSRAQAHSGNTIYF TRBV15 - TRBJ1-3 -
TGTGCCAGTAGTAGGGACAACGTGGTGGATTCACCCCTCCACTTT CASSRDNVVDSPLHF TRBV19 - TRBJ1-6 -
TGTGCCAGCAGCGACGGACATATTAGCACTGAAGCTTTCTTT CASSDGHISTEAFF TRBV3-1/TRBV3-2 - TRBJ1-1 -
TGCAGTGCTAGTGGGCAGAAACAAGAGACCCAGTACTTC CSASGQKQETQYF TRBV20-1 - TRBJ2-5 -
TGTGCCAGCTCACCAGCGTCAAACTACGAGCAGTACTTC CASSPASNYEQYF TRBV18 once TRBJ2-7 -
TGTGCCAGCAGCGCCGCGCGGGGGATCGAGACCCAGTACTTC CASSAARGIETQYF TRBV7-2 - TRBJ2-5 TRBD2
TGCGCCAGCAGTCCCGTCAGGGGGGCCGATACGCAGTATTTT CASSPVRGADTQYF TRBV5-1 - TRBJ2-3 -
TGTGCCAGCAATATAGGGGGGGCCGGTGAGACCCAGTACTTC CASNIGGAGETQYF TRBV28 - TRBJ2-5 -
TGTGCCAGCAGTTCGTTCGGGGAGCTGTTTTTT CASSSFGELFF TRBV28 once TRBJ2-2 -
TGTGCCAGCAGCTTGGGAACAGTCTACGAGCAGTACTTC CASSLGTVYEQYF TRBV5-6 - TRBJ2-7 -
TGCGCCAGCAGCCAAGATCCTTCCGGTGAAGCTTTCTTT CASSQDPSGEAFF TRBV4-1 - TRBJ1-1 -
TGCGCCAGCAGCGATCTAGGACTAGCGTATACAGATACGCAGTATTTT CASSDLGLAYTDTQYF TRBV10-2 - TRBJ2-3 TRBD2
TGTGCCAGCAGTTATCGTACAGGGGGCGGTAGGAGCAATCAGCCCCAGCATTTT CASSYRTGGGRSNQPQHF TRBV28 - TRBJ1-5 TRBD1
TGCGCCAGCAGCCCTCTTAAGAGCCCACCCCTCCACTTT CASSPLKSPPLHF TRBV4-1 - TRBJ1-6 -
TGTGCCAGCAGCTTAGGTAGCGGGGGCCTTGGCTCCTACGAGCAGTACTTC CASSLGSGGLGSYEQYF TRBV7-6 - TRBJ2-7 TRBD2
TGTGCCAGCATGTATAGCAATCAGCCCCAGCATTTT CASMYSNQPQHF TRBV28 - TRBJ1-5 -
TGCGCCAGCAGCTCAGAGGGTAGGAGCACTGAAGCTTTCTTT CASSSEGRSTEAFF TRBV5-1 once TRBJ1-1 -
TGTGCCAGCAGTGACAGGTTTGAGTACGAGCAGTACTTC CASSDRFEYEQYF TRBV2 once TRBJ2-7 -
TGCGCCAGCAGCCGGGACCGCTCGGGGGACGGGGAGCTGTTTTTT CASSRDRSGDGELFF TRBV5-1 - TRBJ2-2 -
TGTGCCAGCAGCCAGGCTCAAGCGAACACCGGGGAGCTGTTTTTT CASSQAQANTGELFF TRBV7-9 - TRBJ2-2 -
TGCAGTGCCGGACAGGGCTACACCTTC CSAGQGYTF TRBV20-1 - TRBJ1-2 -
TGCGCCAGCAGCTCGGACATGGATAATTCACCCCTCCACTTT CASSSDMDNSPLHF TRBV5-1 - TRBJ1-6 -
TGTGCCAGCAGACCCCCACAAGGGAGCTCCTACGAGCAGTACTTC CASRPPQGSSYEQYF TRBV28 - TRBJ2-7 -
- CASRGGGFLETQYF TRBV28 - TRBJ2-5 -
TGTGCCAGCAGTTTCGGCGTGGACAGGGCTCAGCCCCAGCATTTT CASSFGVDRAQPQHF TRBV28 few TRBJ1-5 TRBD1
TGTGCCACCGCCAGAGGGTATTCCTACAATGAGCAGTTCTTC CATARGYSYNEQFF TRBV6-4 - TRBJ2-1 -
TGTGCCAGCAGCCTCACAGGGGGCTACGAGCAGTACTTC CASSLTGGYEQYF TRBV7-2 few TRBJ2-7 TRBD1
TGTGCCATCAGTGGGGCTAGCGGGGTGTCAGATACGCAGTATTTT CAISGASGVSDTQYF TRBV10-3 - TRBJ2-3 TRBD2
TGTGCCAGCAGGGGGGACTCTAGAAACTATGGCTACACCTTC CASRGDSRNYGYTF TRBV7-2 - TRBJ1-2 -
TGTGCCAGCAGCTCGACAGGCAAGTTCGAGACCCAGTACTTC CASSSTGKFETQYF TRBV7-9 - TRBJ2-5 -
TGTGCCAGCAGGCCCGGGACAGGGTGGACTGAAGCTTTCTTT CASRPGTGWTEAFF TRBV28 - TRBJ1-1 TRBD1
TGTGCCAGCAGTGACAGGGGGTGGGGCTACACCTTC CASSDRGWGYTF TRBV2 few TRBJ1-2 TRBD1
TGTGCCAGCAGCCCCTTTGAGGGGGCGGCGGCCTTTTTTGCCCACGAGCAGTACTTC CASSPFEGAAAFFAHEQYF TRBV7-9 - TRBJ2-7 TRBD1
TGTGCCTGGAGTGTACGCATACAGGGGGCCGGTCAGCCCCAGCATTTT CAWSVRIQGAGQPQHF TRBV30 - TRBJ1-5 TRBD1
TGTGCCAGCAGCCCCCGCAGGGGCAAAGGTGGCTACACCTTC CASSPRRGKGGYTF TRBV6-5 - TRBJ1-2 -
TGCGCCAGCAGCTTGGAACGGTCTGGCTACACCTTC CASSLERSGYTF TRBV5-1 - TRBJ1-2 -
TGCGCCAGCAGCATAGAGGAAGGCGAGCAGTACTTC CASSIEEGEQYF TRBV5-1 - TRBJ2-7 -
TGTGCCAGCAGCTTAGGAGAGGGCACTGAAGCTTTCTTT CASSLGEGTEAFF TRBV7-9 - TRBJ1-1 -
TGCGCCAGCAGCACGGGACAGGTCCAAGAGACCCAGTACTTC CASSTGQVQETQYF TRBV5-1 - TRBJ2-5 TRBD1
TGTGCCAGCAGCTTTAAAGTTCAGGGGAACACTGAAGCTTTCTTT CASSFKVQGNTEAFF TRBV7-2 - TRBJ1-1 -
TGCGCCAGCAGCTTGATAGCAGGGGGAAGCGAAGATGAGCAGTTCTTC CASSLIAGGSEDEQFF TRBV5-1 - TRBJ2-1 TRBD1
TGTGCCAGCAGCTTAGTCCGGGACAGGGCGGCCGGGGAGCTGTTTTTT CASSLVRDRAAGELFF TRBV11-2 - TRBJ2-2 TRBD1
TGTGCCCGGGGACAGTCCTACGAGCAGTACTTC CARGQSYEQYF TRBV30 - TRBJ2-7 TRBD1
TGCGCCAGCAGCCATGAGTCGGGCCAGGGCTACCAGCATTTT CASSHESGQGYQHF TRBV5-1 - TRBJ1-5 -
TGTGCCAGCAGTTCTGCGGGGGATCCGGATAAAGAGACCCAGTACTTC CASSSAGDPDKETQYF TRBV28 - TRBJ2-5 TRBD2
TGTGCCAGCAGCTTAGGGTCGGGGGGCACAGATACGCAGTATTTT CASSLGSGGTDTQYF TRBV25-1 few TRBJ2-3 -